This T cell receptor beta chain derives from a study of T cells in localized non-small cell lung cancer (dated by TCRdb to 2020 to 2021). About the investigation overall: The study examined T cell repertoires in a few hundred patients with early-stage NSCLC and compared tumors with uninvolved tumor-adjacent lungs. All 250 or so NSCLC patients in the cohort were treatment-naive and had localized lung tumors that were resected. Of the NSCLC patients, around 130 were male and about 97 were female, and the mean age was roughly 61 years.

TCR beta CDR3 regions were sequenced from DNA using the immunoSEQ Assay. The source study handled its data this way. To compute T cell density, TCR beta template counts were normalized to usable DNA, which was estimated by amplifying housekeeping genes. Using the preseqR package, richness was estimated by extrapolating to 120,000 templates for tissue samples and 400,000 templates for PBMC samples. Clonality was taken to be one minus Pielou's evenness. To identify tissue-enriched TCRs, differential abundance testing was run on productive amino-acid clonotypes with a minimum total count of 5 and an alpha of 0.1. The Jaccard Index and the Morisita Overlap Index were used to measure repertoire overlap between compartments. TCR beta CDR3s were clustered by GLIPH together with public tetramer-defined viral CDR3s, and at least three viral sequences plus V-gene enrichment were required for viral motifs. TCRdb stores this immuneACCESS table with in-frame sequences only. Part of the clones is absent; in the studies checked, under half of the shortfall reflects unresolved V genes, and no reason is known for the rest. The V and J calls and clone size come from that table; D and trimming were worked out from the DNA. Within this sample are some 35,000 clones, with just over 90% of them counted one time only. The ten biggest clones cover more than 5.5% of the sample.

Taken from the germline V gene, the CDR1 and CDR2 loops are MNHNS and SASEGT. Trimmed from V: 3 bases; trimmed from J: 3 bases; junction bases lacking a gene match: 4. Its CDR3 holds 15 amino acids, cysteine through phenylalanine. Only CDR3 DNA is held: 45 bases, read in frame from base 1. At diagnosis, tumor, uninvolved tumor-adjacent lung and peripheral blood were collected and then preserved as a mix of FFPE and fresh-frozen material. Blood samples were analyzed as peripheral blood mononuclear cells for TCR repertoire profiling. Findings and caveats that apply to the study as a whole: Because the study design was exploratory, TCR variables were selected using unadjusted p-values without false-discovery rate correction. Uninvolved tumor-adjacent lung showed the highest T cell clonality, higher than tumor, which suggests more focused antigenic responses in the adjacent lung. Because multi-region tumor sequencing was not done, intratumor heterogeneity could not be ruled out. Higher blood T cell density associated with longer overall survival, while higher adjacent-lung clonality associated with shorter survival. A median of roughly 60 of the top 100 tumor clones were detected in paired uninvolved adjacent lung, and some 29 of these tumor clones were also found among the top 100 clones of the paired uninvolved adjacent lung.

To note about this clone: Its antigen has not been determined. No base-level quality is on record; no much larger clone is a single base apart.

This clonotype originated in a female donor at least 60 years old with stage I lung adenocarcinoma. The sequenced sample was peripheral blood, obtained before any cancer treatment. The chain is assembled from TRBV6-1 and TRBJ2-3; 9 bases in the middle match TRBD1. CDR3 protein: CASSEMGQGTDTQYF. DNA sequence: TGTGCCAGCAGTGAGATGGGACAGGGTACAGATACGCAGTATTTT.